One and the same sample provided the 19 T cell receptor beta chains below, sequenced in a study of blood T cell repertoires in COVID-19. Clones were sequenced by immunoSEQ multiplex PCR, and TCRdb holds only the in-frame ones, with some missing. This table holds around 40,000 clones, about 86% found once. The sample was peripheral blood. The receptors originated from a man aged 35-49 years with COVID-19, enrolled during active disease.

This CDR3 reads CASSSGLAGTDTQYF. The CDR3 DNA reads as TGCGCCAGCAGCTCAGGACTAGCTGGCACAGATACGCAGTATTTT. The V call is TRBV5-1, the J call TRBJ2-3, with 8 nucleotides matching TRBD2. The CDR3 sequence is 15 residues long. Germline lookup yields CDR1 SGHRS and CDR2 YFSETQ. V lost 3 bases, J lost 1 base, and 4 bases stayed unmatched.

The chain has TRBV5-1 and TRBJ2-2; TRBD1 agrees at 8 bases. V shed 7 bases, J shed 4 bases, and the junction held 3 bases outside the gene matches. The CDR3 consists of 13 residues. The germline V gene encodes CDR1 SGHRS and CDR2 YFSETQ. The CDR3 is CASRTGTTGELFF. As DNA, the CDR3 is TGCGCCAGCCGGACAGGGACCACCGGGGAGCTGTTTTTT.

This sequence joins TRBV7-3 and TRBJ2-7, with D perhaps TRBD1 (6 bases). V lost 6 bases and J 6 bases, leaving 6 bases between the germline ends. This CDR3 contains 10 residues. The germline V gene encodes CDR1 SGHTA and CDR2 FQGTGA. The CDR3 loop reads CASRQGEQYF. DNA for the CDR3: TGTGCCAGCAGACAGGGCGAGCAGTACTTC.

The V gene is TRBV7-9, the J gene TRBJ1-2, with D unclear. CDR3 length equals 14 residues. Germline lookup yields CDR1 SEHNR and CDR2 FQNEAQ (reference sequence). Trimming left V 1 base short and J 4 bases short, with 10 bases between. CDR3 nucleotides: TGTGCCAGCAGCTTAGGCGGGGTTGGCTATGGCTACACCTTC. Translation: CASSLGGVGYGYTF. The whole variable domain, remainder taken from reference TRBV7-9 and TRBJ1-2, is DTGVSQNPRHKITKRGQNVTFRCDPISEHNRLYWYRQTLGQGPEFLTYFQNEAQLEKSRLLSDRFSAERPKGSFSTLEIQRTEQGDSAMYLCASSLGGVGYGYTFGSGTRLTVV.

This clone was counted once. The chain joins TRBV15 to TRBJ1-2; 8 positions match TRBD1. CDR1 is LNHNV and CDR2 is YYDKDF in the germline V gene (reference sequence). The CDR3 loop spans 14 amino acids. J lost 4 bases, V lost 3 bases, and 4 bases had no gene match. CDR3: CATSRDRVGYGYTF. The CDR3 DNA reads TGTGCCACCAGCAGGGACAGGGTGGGCTATGGCTACACCTTC.

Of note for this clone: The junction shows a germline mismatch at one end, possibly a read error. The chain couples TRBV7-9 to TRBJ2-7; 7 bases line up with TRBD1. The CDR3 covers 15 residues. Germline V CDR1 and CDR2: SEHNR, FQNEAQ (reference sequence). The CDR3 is CASSLAGSTPGQCDF. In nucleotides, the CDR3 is TGTGCCAGCAGCTTAGCGGGGTCTACGCCGGGACAGTGTGACTTC.

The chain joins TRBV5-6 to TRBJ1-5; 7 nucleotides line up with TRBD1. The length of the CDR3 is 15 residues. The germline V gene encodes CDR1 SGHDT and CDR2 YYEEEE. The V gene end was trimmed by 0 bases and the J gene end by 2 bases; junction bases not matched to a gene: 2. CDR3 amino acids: CASSLGQGGNQPQHF. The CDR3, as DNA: TGTGCCAGCAGCTTGGGGCAGGGGGGCAATCAGCCCCAGCATTTT.

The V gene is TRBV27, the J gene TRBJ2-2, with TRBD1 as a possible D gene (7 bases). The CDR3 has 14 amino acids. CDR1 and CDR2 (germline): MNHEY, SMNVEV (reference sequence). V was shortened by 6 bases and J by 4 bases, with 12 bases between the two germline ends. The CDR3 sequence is CASSPGGSTGELFF. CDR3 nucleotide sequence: TGTGCCAGCAGCCCAGGGGGGTCCACCGGGGAGCTGTTTTTT.

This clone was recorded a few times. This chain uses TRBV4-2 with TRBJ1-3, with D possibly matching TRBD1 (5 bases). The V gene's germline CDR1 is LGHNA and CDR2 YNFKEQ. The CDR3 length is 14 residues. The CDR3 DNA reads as TGTGCGAGCGGGCGGGGGGACTCTGGAAACACCATATATTTT. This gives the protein CASGRGDSGNTIYF.

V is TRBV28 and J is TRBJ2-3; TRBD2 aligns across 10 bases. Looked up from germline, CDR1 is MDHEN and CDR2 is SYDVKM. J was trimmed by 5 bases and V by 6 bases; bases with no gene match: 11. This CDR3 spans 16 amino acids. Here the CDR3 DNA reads TGTGCCAGCAGGGGGGCTAGCGGGGGCTTTGGAGATACGCAGTATTTT. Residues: CASRGASGGFGDTQYF. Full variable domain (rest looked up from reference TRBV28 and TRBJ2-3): DVKVTQSSRYLVKRTGEKVFLECVQDMDHENMFWYRQDPGLGLRLIYFSYDVKMKEKGDIPEGYSVSREKKERFSLILESASTNQTSMYLCASRGASGGFGDTQYFGPGTRLTVL.

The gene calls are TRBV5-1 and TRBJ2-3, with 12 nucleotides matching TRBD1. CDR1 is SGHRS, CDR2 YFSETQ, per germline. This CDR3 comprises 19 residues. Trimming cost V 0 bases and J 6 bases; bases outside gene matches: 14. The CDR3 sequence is CASSLEGDRGRAGIDTQYF. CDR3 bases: TGCGCCAGCAGCTTGGAAGGGGACAGGGGGCGTGCTGGTATTGATACGCAGTATTTT. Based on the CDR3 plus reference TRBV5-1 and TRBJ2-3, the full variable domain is KAGVTQTPRYLIKTRGQQVTLSCSPISGHRSVSWYQQTPGQGLQFLFEYFSETQRNKGNFPGRFSGRQFSNSRSEMNVSTLELGDSALYLCASSLEGDRGRAGIDTQYFGPGTRLTVL.

The CDR3: CASSESGYETQYF. Written as DNA, the CDR3 is TGTGCCAGCAGTGAATCAGGGTATGAGACCCAGTACTTC. V is TRBV6-1 and J is TRBJ2-5; TRBD1 might be the D (5 bases). The germline gives CDR1 MNHNS, CDR2 SASEGT. V dropped 2 bases and J dropped 5 bases, with 9 bases sitting between them. The length of the CDR3 is 13 residues.

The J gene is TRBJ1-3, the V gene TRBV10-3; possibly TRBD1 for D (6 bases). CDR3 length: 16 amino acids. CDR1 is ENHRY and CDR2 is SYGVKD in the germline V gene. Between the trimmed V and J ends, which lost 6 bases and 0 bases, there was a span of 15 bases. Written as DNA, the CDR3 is TGTGCCATCAGGGAGGACAGTCCTGTCTCTGGAAACACCATATATTTT. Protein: CAIREDSPVSGNTIYF.

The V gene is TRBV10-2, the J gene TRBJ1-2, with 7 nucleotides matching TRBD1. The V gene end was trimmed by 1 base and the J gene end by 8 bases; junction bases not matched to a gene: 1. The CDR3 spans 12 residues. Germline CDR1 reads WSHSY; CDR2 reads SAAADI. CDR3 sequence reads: CASSELQGGYTF. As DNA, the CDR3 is TGCGCCAGCAGTGAGTTACAGGGGGGCTACACCTTC.

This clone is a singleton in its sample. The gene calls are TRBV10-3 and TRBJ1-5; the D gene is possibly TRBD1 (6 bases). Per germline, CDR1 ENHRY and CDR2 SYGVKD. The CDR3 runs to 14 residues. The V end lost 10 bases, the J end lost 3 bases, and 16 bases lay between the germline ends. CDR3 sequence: CATMGAGNNQPQHF. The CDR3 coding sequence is TGTGCCACCATGGGGGCAGGGAACAATCAGCCCCAGCATTTT.

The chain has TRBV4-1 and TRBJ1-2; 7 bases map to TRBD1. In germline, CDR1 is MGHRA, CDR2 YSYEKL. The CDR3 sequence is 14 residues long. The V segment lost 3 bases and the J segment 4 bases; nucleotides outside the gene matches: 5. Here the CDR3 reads CASSQNRGSYGYTF. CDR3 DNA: TGCGCCAGCAGCCAGAACAGGGGAAGCTATGGCTACACCTTC.

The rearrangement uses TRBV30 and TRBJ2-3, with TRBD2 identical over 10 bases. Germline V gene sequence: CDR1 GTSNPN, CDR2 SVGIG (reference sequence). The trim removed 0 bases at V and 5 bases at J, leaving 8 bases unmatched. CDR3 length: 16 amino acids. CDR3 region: CAWSVSGTSVRDTQYF. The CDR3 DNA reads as TGTGCCTGGAGTGTAAGCGGGACTAGCGTCCGAGATACGCAGTATTTT.

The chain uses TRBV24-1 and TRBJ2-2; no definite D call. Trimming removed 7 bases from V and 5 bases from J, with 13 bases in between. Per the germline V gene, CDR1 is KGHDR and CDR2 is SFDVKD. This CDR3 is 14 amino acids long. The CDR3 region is CATRGAVVTGELFF. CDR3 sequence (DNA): TGTGCCACCAGGGGCGCTGTGGTGACCGGGGAGCTGTTTTTT.

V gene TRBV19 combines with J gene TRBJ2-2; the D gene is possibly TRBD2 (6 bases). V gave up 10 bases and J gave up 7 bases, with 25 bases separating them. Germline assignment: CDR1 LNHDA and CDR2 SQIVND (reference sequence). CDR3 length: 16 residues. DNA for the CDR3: TGTGCCACCGAGAGGGGAGCGGGCCCAAGGGACGGGGAGCTGTTTTTT. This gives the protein CATERGAGPRDGELFF.